Below are 14 T cell receptor beta chains sequenced from a single sample in a study of blood T cell repertoires in COVID-19. The table came from immunoSEQ multiplex PCR; TCRdb's copy has only in-frame clones and leaves some out. The sample lists about 290,000 clones, 86% occurring once. The specimen sequenced was peripheral blood. These TCRs come from a woman aged 25 to 45 with active or convalescent COVID-19.

This clone was counted only a few times. The rearrangement links TRBV4-1 to TRBJ2-7; TRBD1 is a possible D gene (5 bases). Germline V lookup: CDR1 MGHRA, CDR2 YSYEKL. V lost 0 bases and J lost 2, with 14 bases in between. The CDR3 contains 16 residues. CDR3 residues: CASSQDLVDRAYEQYF. The CDR3 DNA is TGCGCCAGCAGCCAAGATCTCGTCGACAGAGCCTACGAGCAGTACTTC.

CDR3 sequence (DNA): TGTGCCAGCAGCCAGGCCAGCGGGGGGGCCAATGAGCAGTTCTTC. This encodes CASSQASGGANEQFF. This chain connects TRBV4-2 to TRBJ2-1; 10 nucleotides agree with TRBD2. CDR1 is LGHNA, CDR2 YNFKEQ, per germline. The V gene end was trimmed by 3 bases and the J gene end by 6 bases; junction bases not matched to a gene: 5. The CDR3 contains 15 residues.

This chain joins TRBV5-1 and TRBJ1-4, with TRBD1 as a possible D gene (5 bases). Looked up from germline, CDR1 is SGHRS and CDR2 is YFSETQ. Trimming shortened V by 4 bases and J by 3 bases, and 16 bases separated the two germline ends. This CDR3 is built from 16 residues. The CDR3: CASSVGGAPANEKLFF. CDR3 sequence (DNA): TGCGCCAGCAGCGTCGGTGGGGCTCCTGCTAATGAAAAACTGTTTTTT.

The chain combines TRBV20-1 with TRBJ2-1; 9 nucleotides line up with TRBD2. The ends lost 5 bases at V and 9 bases at J; junction bases unmatched: 2. CDR1 is DFQATT, CDR2 SNEGSKA, per germline (reference sequence). The CDR3 runs 11 residues. The CDR3 bases are TGCAGTGCTGGGCGGGGGGGTGAGCAGTTCTTC. This translates into CSAGRGGEQFF.

The genes are TRBV20-1 and TRBJ1-3, with D possibly matching TRBD1 (5 bases). Per germline, CDR1 DFQATT and CDR2 SNEGSKA (reference sequence). This CDR3 spans 14 amino acids. Between the trimmed V and J ends, which lost 3 bases and 4 bases, there was a span of 13 bases. The CDR3 reads CSASPGGSGNTIYF. The CDR3 bases are TGCAGTGCTAGTCCCGGGGGGTCCGGAAACACCATATATTTT.

The V gene is TRBV28, the J gene TRBJ2-5; D is possibly TRBD2 (7 bases). Germline assignment: CDR1 MDHEN and CDR2 SYDVKM. The ends were cut back, 2 bases at V and 5 bases at J, with 12 bases in the middle. CDR3 length: 14 residues. CDR3 protein: CASSLVGGPETQYF. In nucleotides, the CDR3 is TGTGCCAGCAGTTTAGTGGGGGGGCCGGAGACCCAGTACTTC.

The chain has TRBV28 and TRBJ1-2, with 9 bases lining up with TRBD1. Germline CDR1 is MDHEN and CDR2 is SYDVKM. This CDR3 is built from 15 residues. The V gene end was trimmed by 6 bases and the J gene end by 8 bases; junction bases not matched to a gene: 13. The CDR3 region is CASRATGTGLGGYTF. The CDR3 DNA is TGTGCCAGCAGAGCTACCGGGACAGGGCTGGGAGGCTACACCTTC.

The rearrangement uses TRBV18 and TRBJ2-1; 13 nucleotides agree with TRBD2. J gave up 8 bases and V 2 bases, and 6 bases lay outside the gene matches. The CDR3 length is 16 residues. Germline V lookup: CDR1 KGHSH, CDR2 LQKENI. The CDR3 sequence is CASSPIRTSGGDEQFF. DNA for the CDR3: TGTGCCAGCTCACCAATTAGGACTAGCGGGGGCGATGAGCAGTTCTTC.

V usage is TRBV19 and J usage is TRBJ2-1, with TRBD1 matching over 11 bases. The J segment lost 4 bases and the V segment lost 5 bases, leaving 4 bases of the junction unmatched. The CDR3 extends over 15 amino acids. From germline, CDR1 is LNHDA and CDR2 SQIVND (reference sequence). The CDR3, as DNA: TGTGCCAGTAGTGTCGGGACAGGGGGGTACAATGAGCAGTTCTTC. The encoded protein is CASSVGTGGYNEQFF.

The sample holds a few counts of this clone. At the DNA level, this CDR3 is encoded by other sequences in the same sample as well. V usage is TRBV18 and J usage is TRBJ1-2, with 7 bases identical to TRBD1. This CDR3 is 13 amino acids long. Germline trimming cut 1 base from V and 8 bases from J; bases unmatched to any gene: 4. Germline V CDR1 and CDR2: KGHSH, LQKENI. CDR3 DNA: TGTGCCAGCTCACCACTAGACAGGGAGGGCTACACCTTC. This codes for CASSPLDREGYTF.

This clone was detected only once. This sequence joins TRBV7-9 and TRBJ1-6; 10 bases match TRBD1. There are 15 residues in the CDR3. Germline CDR1 and CDR2: SEHNR and FQNEAQ (reference sequence). V was clipped by 4 bases and J by 7 bases; unmatched bases: 4. CDR3 nucleotides: TGTGCCAGCAGCTCCCGGGACAGGGGCAATTCACCCCTCCACTTT. This sequence encodes CASSSRDRGNSPLHF.

This chain connects TRBV6-2 or TRBV6-3 to TRBJ2-7; 15 nucleotides line up with TRBD2. The V gene end was trimmed by 3 bases and the J gene end by 0 bases; junction bases not matched to a gene: 3. The CDR3 has 17 amino acids. The germline V gene has CDR1 MNHEY and CDR2 SVGEGT. The CDR3 is CASSYGLAGGSSYEQYF. CDR3 bases: TGTGCCAGCAGTTATGGACTAGCGGGGGGGAGCTCCTACGAGCAGTACTTC.

This chain links TRBV14 with TRBJ1-5; D is undetermined. Trimming stripped 4 bases from V and 4 bases from J, with 5 bases between. Germline loops: CDR1 SGHDN, CDR2 FVKESK. The CDR3 runs 12 residues. The CDR3 protein is CASSRLNQPQHF. CDR3 coding DNA: TGTGCCAGCAGCCGTCTTAATCAGCCCCAGCATTTT.

The chain has TRBV28 and TRBJ2-1; D may be TRBD1 (6 bases). The CDR3 is made up of 13 amino acids. Germline CDR1 MDHEN, CDR2 SYDVKM. V lost 4 bases, J lost 6 bases, and 10 bases lay in between. The CDR3 reads CASSWGTTNEQFF. CDR3 DNA: TGTGCCAGCAGTTGGGGGACAACCAATGAGCAGTTCTTC.